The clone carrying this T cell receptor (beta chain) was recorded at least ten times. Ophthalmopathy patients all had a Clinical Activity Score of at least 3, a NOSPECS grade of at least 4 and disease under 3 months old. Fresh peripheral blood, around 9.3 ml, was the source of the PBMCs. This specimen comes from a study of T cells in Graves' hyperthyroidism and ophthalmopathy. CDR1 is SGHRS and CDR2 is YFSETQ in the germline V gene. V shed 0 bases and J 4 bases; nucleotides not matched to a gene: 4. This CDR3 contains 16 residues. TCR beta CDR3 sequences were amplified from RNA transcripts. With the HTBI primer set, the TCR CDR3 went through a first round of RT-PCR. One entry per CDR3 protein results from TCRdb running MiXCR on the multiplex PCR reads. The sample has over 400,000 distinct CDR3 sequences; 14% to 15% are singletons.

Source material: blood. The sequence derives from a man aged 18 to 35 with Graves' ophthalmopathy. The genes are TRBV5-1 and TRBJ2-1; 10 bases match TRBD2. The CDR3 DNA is TGCGCCAGCAGCTTGGGTGTGACTAGCGGGTACAATGAGCAGTTCTTC. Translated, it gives CASSLGVTSGYNEQFF.